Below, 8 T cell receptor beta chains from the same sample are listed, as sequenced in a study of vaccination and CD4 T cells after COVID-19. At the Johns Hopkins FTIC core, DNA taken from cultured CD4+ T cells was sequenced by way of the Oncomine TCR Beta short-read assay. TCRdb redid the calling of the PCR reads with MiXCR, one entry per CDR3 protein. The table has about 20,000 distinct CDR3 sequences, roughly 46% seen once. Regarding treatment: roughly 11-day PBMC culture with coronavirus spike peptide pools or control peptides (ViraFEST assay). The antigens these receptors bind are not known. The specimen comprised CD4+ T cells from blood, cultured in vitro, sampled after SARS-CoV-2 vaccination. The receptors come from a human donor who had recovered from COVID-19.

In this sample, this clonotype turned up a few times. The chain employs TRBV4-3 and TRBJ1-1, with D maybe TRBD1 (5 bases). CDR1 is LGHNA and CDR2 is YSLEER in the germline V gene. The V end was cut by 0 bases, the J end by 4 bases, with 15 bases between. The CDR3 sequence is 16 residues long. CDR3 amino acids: CASSQESGQGTTEAFF. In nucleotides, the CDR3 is TGCGCCAGCAGCCAAGAAAGTGGGCAGGGTACCACTGAAGCTTTCTTT.

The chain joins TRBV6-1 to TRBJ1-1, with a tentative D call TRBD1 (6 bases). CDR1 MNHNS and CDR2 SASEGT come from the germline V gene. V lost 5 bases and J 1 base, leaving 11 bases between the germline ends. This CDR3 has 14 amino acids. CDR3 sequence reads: CASSRQVRNTEAFF. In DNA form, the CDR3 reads TGTGCCAGCAGTCGACAGGTTAGGAACACTGAAGCTTTCTTT.

The CDR3 loop is CASGRGSNQPQHF. The CDR3 DNA follows: TGTGCCAGTGGTCGGGGGAGCAATCAGCCCCAGCATTTT. J is TRBJ1-5 and V is TRBV19; weak D call: TRBD1 (5 bases). The germline V gene encodes CDR1 LNHDA and CDR2 SQIVND (reference sequence). There are 13 residues in the CDR3. V gave up 8 bases and J gave up 1 base, with 9 bases separating them.

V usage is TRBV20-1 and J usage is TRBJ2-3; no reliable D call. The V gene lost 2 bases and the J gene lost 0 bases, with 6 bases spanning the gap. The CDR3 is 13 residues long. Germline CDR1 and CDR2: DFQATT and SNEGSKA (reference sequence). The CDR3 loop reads CSARPLSTDTQYF. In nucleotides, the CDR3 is TGCAGTGCTAGACCCTTGAGCACAGATACGCAGTATTTT.

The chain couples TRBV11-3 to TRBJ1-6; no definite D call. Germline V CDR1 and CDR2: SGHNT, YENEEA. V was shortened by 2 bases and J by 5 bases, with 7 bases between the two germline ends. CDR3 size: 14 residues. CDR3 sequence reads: CASSLYVNNSPLHF. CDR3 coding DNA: TGTGCCAGCAGCTTATATGTGAATAATTCACCCCTCCACTTT.

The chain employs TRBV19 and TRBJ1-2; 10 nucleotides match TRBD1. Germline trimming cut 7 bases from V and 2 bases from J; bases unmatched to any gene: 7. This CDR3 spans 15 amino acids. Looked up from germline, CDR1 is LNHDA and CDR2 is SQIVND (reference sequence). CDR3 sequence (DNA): TGTGCCAGTAATTACCCGGGACAGGGGAACTATGGCTACACCTTC. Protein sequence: CASNYPGQGNYGYTF.

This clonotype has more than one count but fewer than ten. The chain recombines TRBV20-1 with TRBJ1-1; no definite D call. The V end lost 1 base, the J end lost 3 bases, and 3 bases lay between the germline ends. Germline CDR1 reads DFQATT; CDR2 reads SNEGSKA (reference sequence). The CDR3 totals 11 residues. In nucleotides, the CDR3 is TGCAGTGCTAGAGCTGACACTGAAGCTTTCTTT. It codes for CSARADTEAFF.

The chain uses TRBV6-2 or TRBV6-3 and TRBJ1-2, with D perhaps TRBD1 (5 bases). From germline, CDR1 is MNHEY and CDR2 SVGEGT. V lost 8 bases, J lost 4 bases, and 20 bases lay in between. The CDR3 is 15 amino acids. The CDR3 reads CASATGGGTFYGYTF. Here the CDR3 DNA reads TGTGCCAGCGCCACAGGAGGAGGGACCTTCTATGGCTACACCTTC.